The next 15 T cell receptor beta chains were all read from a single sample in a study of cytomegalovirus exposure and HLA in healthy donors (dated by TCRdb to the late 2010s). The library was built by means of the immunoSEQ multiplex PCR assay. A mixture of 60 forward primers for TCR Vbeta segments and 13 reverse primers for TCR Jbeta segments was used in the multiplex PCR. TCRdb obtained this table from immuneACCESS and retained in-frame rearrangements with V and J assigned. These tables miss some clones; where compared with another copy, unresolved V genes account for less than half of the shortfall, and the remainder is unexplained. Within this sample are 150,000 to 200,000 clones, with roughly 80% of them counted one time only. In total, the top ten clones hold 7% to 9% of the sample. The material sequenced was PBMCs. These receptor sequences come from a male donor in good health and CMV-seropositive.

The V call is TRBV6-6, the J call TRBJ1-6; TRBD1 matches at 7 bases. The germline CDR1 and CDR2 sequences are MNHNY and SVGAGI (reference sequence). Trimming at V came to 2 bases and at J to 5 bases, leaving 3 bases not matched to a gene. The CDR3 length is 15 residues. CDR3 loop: CASSYGQANNSPLHF. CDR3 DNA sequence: TGTGCCAGCAGTTACGGACAGGCGAATAATTCACCCCTCCACTTT.

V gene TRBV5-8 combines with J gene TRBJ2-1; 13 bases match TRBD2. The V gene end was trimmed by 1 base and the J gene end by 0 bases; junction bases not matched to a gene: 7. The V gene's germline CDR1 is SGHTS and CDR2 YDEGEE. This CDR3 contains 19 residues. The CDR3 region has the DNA TGTGCCAGCAGCTTGCGACTAGCGGGAGGTATTGGCTCCTACAATGAGCAGTTCTTC. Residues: CASSLRLAGGIGSYNEQFF.

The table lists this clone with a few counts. CDR3 residues: CASSPDRFSGNTIYF. CDR3 DNA sequence: TGCGCCAGCAGCCCGGACAGATTTTCTGGAAACACCATATATTTT. The V call is TRBV5-1, the J call TRBJ1-3, with D perhaps matching TRBD1 (6 bases). The germline gives CDR1 SGHRS, CDR2 YFSETQ. The CDR3 sequence is 15 residues long. With 4 bases removed from V and 1 base from J, the gap between germline ends came to 12 bases.

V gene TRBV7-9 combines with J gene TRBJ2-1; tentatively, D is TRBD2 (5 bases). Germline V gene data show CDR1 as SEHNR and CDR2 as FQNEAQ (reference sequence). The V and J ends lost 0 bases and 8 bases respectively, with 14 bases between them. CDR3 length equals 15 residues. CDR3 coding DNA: TGTGCCAGCAGCTTAGCCACTATCGGAGGCGATGAGCAGTTCTTC. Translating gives CASSLATIGGDEQFF.

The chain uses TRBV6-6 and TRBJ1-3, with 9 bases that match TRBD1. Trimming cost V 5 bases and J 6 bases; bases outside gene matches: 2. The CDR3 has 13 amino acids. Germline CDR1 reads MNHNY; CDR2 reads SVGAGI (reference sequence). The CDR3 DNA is TGTGCCAGCAGTCGGACAGGGGAAAACACCATATATTTT. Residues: CASSRTGENTIYF.

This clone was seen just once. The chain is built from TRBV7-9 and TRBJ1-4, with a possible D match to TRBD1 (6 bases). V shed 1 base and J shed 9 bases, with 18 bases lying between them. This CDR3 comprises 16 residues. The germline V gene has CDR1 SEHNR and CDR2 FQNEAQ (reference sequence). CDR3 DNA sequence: TGTGCCAGCAGCTTAGTTACGGGACACCTTGTACAAAAACTGTTTTTT. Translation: CASSLVTGHLVQKLFF.

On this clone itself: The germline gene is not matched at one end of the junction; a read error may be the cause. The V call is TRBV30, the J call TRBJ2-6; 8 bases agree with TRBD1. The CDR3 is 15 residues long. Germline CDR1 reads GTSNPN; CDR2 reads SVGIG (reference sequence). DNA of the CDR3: TGTGCCTGGACCGGACAGGGTTCGGGGGCCAACGGCCTGACTTTC. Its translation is CAWTGQGSGANGLTF.

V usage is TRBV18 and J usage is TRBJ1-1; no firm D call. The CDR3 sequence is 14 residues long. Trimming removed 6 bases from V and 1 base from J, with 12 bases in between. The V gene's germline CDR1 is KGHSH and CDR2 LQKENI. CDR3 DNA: TGTGCCAGCTCTCTAAGGCAGGAGAACACTGAAGCTTTCTTT. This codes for CASSLRQENTEAFF.

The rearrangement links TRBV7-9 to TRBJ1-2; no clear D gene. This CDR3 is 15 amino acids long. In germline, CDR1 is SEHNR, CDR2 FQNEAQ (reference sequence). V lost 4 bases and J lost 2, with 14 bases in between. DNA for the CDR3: TGTGCCAGCAGCTCCAGGTCCGGCGCCAACTATGGCTACACCTTC. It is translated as CASSSRSGANYGYTF. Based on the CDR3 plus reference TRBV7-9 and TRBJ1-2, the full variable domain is DTGVSQNPRHKITKRGQNVTFRCDPISEHNRLYWYRQTLGQGPEFLTYFQNEAQLEKSRLLSDRFSAERPKGSFSTLEIQRTEQGDSAMYLCASSSRSGANYGYTFGSGTRLTVV.

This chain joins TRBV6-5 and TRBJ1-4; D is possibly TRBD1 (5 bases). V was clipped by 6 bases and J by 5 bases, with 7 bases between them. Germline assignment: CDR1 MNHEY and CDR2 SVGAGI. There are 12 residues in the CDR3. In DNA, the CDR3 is TGTGCCAGCAGACAGGACAATGAAAAACTGTTTTTT. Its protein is CASRQDNEKLFF.

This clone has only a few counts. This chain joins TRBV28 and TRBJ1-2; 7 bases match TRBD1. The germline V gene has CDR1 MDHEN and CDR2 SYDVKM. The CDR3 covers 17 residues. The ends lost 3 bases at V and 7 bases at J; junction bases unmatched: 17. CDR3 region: CASSFIAYRKGGIGYTF. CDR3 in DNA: TGTGCCAGCAGTTTTATAGCCTACAGGAAAGGGGGCATTGGCTACACCTTC.

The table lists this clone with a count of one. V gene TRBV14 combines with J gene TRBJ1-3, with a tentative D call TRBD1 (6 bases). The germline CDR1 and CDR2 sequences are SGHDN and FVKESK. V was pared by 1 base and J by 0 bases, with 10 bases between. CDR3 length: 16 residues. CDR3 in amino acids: CASSQADRSSGNTIYF. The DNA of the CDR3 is TGTGCCAGCAGCCAAGCGGACAGAAGCTCTGGAAACACCATATATTTT.

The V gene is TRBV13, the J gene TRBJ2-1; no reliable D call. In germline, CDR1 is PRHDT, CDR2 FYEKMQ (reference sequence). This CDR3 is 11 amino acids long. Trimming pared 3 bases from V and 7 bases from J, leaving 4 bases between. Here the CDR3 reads CASSFGNEQFF. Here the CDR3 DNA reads TGTGCCAGCAGCTTCGGTAATGAGCAGTTCTTC.

This CDR3 reads CASSQHALGQGIAGGPPDEQFF. CDR3 bases: TGCGCCAGCAGCCAACACGCGTTGGGACAGGGGATAGCGGGAGGGCCGCCTGACGAGCAGTTCTTC. The rearrangement uses TRBV4-3 and TRBJ2-1, with D maybe TRBD2 (11 bases). In germline, CDR1 is LGHNA, CDR2 YSLEER. Trimming left V 2 bases short and J 10 bases short, with 39 bases between. The CDR3 runs 22 residues.

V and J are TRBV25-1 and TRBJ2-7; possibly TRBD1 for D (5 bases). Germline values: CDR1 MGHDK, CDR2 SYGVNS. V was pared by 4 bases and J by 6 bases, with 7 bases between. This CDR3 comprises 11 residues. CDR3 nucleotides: TGTGCCAGCAGTGCAGGGTTCGAGCAGTACTTC. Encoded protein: CASSAGFEQYF.